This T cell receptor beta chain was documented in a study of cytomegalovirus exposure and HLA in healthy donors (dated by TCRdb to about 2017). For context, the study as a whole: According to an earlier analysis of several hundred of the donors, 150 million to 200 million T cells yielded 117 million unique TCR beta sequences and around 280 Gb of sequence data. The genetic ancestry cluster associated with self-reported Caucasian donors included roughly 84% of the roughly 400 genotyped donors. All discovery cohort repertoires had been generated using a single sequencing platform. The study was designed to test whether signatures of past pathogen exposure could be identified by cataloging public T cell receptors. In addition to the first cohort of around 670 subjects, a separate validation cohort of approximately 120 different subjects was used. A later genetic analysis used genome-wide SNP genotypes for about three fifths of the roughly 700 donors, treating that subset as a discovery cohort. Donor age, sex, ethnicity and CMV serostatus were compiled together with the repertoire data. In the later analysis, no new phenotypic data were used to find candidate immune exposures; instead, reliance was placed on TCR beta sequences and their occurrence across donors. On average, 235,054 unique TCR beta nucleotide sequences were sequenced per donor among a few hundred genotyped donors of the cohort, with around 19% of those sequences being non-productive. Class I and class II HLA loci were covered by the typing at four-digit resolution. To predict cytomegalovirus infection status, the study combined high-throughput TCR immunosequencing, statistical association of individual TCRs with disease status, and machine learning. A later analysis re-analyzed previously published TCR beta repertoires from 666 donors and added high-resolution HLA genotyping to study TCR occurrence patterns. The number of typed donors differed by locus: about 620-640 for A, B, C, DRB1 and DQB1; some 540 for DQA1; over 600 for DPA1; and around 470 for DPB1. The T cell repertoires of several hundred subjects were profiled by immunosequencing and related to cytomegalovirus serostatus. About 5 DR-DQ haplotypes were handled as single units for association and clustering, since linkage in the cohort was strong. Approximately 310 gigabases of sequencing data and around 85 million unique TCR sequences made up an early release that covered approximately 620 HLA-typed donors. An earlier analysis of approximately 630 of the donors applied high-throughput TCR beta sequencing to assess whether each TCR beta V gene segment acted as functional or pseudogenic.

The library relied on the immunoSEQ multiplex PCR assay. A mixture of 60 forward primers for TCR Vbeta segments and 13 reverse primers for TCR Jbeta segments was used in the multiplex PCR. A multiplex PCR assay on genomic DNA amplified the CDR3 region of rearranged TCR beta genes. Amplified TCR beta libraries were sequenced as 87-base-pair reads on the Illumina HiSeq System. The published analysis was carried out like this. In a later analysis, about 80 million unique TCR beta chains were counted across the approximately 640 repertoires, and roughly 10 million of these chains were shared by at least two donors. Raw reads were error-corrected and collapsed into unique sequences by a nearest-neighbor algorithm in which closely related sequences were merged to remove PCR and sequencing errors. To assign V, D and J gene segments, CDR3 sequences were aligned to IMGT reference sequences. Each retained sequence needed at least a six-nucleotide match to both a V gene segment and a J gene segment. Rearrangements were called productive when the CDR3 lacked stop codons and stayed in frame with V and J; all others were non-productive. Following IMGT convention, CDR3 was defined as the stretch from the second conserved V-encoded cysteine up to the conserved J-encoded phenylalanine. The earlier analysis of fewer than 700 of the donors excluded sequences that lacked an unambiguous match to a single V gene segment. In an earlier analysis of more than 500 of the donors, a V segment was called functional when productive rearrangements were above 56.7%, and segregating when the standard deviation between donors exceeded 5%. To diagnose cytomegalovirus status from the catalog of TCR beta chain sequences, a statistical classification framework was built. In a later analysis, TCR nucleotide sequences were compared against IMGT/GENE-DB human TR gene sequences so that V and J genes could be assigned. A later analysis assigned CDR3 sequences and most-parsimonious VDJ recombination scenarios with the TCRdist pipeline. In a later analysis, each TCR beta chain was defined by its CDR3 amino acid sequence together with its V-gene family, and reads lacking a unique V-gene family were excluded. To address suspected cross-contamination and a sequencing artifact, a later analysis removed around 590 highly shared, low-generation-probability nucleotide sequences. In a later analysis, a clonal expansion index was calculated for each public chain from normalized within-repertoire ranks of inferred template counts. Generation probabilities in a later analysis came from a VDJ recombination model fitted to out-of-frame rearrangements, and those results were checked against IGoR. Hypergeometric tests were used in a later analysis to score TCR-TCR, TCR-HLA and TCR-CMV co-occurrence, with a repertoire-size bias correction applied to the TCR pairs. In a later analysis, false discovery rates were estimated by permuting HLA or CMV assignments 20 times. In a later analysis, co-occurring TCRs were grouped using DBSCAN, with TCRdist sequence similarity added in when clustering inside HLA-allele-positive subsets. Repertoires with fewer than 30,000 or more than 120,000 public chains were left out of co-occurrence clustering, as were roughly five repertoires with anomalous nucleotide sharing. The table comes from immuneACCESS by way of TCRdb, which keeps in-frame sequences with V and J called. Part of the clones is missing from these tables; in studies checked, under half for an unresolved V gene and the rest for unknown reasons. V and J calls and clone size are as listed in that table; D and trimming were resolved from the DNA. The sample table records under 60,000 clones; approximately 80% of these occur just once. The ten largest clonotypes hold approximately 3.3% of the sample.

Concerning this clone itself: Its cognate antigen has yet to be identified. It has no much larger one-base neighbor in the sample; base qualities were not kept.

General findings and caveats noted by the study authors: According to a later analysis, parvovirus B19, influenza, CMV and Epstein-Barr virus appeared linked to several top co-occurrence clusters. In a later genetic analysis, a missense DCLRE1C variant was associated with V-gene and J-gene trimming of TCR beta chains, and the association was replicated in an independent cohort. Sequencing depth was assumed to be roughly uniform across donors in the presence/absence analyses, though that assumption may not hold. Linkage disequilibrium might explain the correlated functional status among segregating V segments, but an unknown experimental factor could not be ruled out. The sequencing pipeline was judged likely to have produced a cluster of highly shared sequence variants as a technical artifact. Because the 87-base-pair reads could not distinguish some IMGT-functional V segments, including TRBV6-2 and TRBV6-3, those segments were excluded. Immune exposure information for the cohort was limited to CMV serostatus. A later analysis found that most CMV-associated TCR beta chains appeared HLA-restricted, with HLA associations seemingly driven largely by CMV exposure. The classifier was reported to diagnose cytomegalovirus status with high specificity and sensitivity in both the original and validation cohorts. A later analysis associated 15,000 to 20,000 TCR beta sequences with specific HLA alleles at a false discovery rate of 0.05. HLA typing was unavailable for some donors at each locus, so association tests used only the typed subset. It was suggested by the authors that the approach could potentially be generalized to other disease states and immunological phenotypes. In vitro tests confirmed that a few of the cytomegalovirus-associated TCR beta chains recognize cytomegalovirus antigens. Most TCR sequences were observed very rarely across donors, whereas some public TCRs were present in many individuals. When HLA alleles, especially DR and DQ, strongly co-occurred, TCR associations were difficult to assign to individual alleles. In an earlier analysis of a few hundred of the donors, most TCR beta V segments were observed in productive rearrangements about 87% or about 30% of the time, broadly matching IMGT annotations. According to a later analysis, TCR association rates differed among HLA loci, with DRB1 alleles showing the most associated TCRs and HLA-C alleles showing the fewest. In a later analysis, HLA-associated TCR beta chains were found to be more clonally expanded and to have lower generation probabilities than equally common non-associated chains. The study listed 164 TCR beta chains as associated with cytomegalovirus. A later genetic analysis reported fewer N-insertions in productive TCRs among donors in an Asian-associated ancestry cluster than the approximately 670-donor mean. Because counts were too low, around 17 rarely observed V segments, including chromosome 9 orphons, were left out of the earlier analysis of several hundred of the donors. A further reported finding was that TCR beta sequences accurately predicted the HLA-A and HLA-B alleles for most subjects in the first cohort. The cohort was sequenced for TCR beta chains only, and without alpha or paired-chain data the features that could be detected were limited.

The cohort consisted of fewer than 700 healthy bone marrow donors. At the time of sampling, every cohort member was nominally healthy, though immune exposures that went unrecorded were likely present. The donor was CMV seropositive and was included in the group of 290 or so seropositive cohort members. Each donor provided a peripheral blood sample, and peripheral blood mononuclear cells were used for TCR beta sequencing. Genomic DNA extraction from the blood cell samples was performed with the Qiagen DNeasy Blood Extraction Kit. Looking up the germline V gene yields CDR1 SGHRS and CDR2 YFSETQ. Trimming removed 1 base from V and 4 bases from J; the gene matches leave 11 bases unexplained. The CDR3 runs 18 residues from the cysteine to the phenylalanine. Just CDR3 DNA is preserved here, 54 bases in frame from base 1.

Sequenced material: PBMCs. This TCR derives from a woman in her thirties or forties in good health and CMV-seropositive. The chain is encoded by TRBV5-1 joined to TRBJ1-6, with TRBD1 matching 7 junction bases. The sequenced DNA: TGCGCCAGCAGCTTGTTTTCCGGGGCAGGGGGTTATAATTCACCCCTCCACTTT. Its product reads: CASSLFSGAGGYNSPLHF.